This T cell receptor beta chain was recovered during a study of cytomegalovirus exposure and HLA in healthy donors. Study-wide findings and caveats: A few of the chains that were CMV-associated were confirmed in vitro to be specific for CMV antigens. A reported reduction in N-insertions relative to the approximately 600-donor mean was seen in an Asian-associated ancestry cluster in a later analysis. The majority of TCR sequences were rare, yet some public TCRs appeared in many donors.

About this clone itself: Its antigen is still unknown.

The PCR used 60 Vbeta and 13 Jbeta primers. Libraries were prepared by immunoSEQ multiplex PCR; TCRdb keeps only in-frame clonotypes and omits some of them. The table shows 130,000 to 150,000 clones, with about four fifths occurring only once. V gave up 9 bases and J gave up 1 base, with 18 bases separating them. This CDR3 comprises 15 residues. In germline, CDR1 is MDHEN, CDR2 SYDVKM. Donors were nominally healthy when sampled, though unrecorded immune exposures were likely. The clonotype comes from a man aged 35 to 55 in good health and CMV-seronegative. V and J are TRBV28 and TRBJ1-1, with D possibly matching TRBD1 (5 bases). The sample was PBMCs. CDR3 nucleotides: TGTGCCAGTAAAATTAAGGGGTCACCGAACACTGAAGCTTTCTTT. Its protein is CASKIKGSPNTEAFF. Supplemented by reference TRBV28 and TRBJ1-1, the full variable domain reads DVKVTQSSRYLVKRTGEKVFLECVQDMDHENMFWYRQDPGLGLRLIYFSYDVKMKEKGDIPEGYSVSREKKERFSLILESASTNQTSMYLCASKIKGSPNTEAFFGQGTRLTVV.